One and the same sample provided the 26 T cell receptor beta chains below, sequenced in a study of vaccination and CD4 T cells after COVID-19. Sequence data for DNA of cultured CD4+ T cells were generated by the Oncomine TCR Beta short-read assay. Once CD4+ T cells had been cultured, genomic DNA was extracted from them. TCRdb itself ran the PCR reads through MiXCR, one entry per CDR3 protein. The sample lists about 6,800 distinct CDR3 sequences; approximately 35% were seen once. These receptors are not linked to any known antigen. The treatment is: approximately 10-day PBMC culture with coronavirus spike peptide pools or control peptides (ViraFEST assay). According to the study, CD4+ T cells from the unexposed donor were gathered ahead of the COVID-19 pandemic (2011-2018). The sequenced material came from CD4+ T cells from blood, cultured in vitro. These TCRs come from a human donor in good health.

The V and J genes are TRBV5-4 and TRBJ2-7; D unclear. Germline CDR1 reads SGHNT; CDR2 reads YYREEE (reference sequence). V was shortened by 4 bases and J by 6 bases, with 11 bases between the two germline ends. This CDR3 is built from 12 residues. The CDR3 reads CASSPANREQYF. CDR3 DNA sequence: TGTGCCAGCAGCCCGGCCAATCGCGAGCAGTACTTC.

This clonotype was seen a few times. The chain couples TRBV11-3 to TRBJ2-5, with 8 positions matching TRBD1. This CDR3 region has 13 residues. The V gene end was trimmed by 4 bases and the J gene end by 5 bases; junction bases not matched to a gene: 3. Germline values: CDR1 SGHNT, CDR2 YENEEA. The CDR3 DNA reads TGTGCCAGCAGCTCCACAGGGGGGGAGACCCAGTACTTC. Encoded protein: CASSSTGGETQYF.

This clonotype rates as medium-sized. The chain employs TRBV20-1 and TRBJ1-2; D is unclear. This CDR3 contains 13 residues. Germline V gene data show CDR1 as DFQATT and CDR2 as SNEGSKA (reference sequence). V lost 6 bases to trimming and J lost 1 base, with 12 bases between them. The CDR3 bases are TGCAGTGCGAGTGGAGATCTTAACTATGGCTACACCTTC. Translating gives CSASGDLNYGYTF.

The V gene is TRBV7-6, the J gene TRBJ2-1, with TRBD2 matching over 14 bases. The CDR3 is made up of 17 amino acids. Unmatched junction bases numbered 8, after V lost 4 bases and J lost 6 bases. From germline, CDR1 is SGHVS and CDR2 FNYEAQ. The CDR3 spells CASSSVTSGRAGNEQFF. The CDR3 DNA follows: TGTGCCAGCAGCTCGGTGACTAGCGGGAGGGCGGGCAATGAGCAGTTCTTC.

CDR3 residues: CASSFQGRETQYF. In DNA, the CDR3 is TGTGCCAGCAGTTTTCAGGGGCGAGAGACCCAGTACTTC. V and J are TRBV6-2 or TRBV6-3 and TRBJ2-5; D is possibly TRBD1 (6 bases). This CDR3 is built from 13 residues. In germline, CDR1 is MNHEY, CDR2 SVGEGT. V lost 4 bases and J lost 4, with 10 bases in between.

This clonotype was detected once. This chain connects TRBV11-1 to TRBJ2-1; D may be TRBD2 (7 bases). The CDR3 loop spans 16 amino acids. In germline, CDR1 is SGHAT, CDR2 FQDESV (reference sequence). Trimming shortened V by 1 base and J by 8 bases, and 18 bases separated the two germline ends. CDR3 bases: TGTGCCAGCAGCTTAGGAGTTGGGTGGGAGGGGGATGAGCAGTTCTTC. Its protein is CASSLGVGWEGDEQFF.

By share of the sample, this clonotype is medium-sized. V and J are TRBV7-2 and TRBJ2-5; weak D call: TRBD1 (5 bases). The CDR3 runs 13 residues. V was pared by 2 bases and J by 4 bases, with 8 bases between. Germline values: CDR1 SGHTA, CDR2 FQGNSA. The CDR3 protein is CASSLQGPETQYF. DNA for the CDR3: TGTGCCAGCAGCTTACAGGGTCCAGAGACCCAGTACTTC. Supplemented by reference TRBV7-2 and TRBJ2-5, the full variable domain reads GAGVSQSPSNKVTEKGKDVELRCDPISGHTALYWYRQSLGQGLEFLIYFQGNSAPDKSGLPSDRFSAERTGGSVSTLTIQRTQQEDSAVYLCASSLQGPETQYFGPGTRLLVL.

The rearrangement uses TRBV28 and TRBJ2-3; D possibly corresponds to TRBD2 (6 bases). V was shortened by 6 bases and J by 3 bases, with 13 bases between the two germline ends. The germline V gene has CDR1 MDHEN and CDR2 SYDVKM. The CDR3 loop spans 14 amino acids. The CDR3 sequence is CASSPRGGTDTQYF. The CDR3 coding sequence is TGTGCCAGCAGCCCCCGAGGAGGGACAGATACGCAGTATTTT. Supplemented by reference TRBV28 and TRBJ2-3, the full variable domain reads DVKVTQSSRYLVKRTGEKVFLECVQDMDHENMFWYRQDPGLGLRLIYFSYDVKMKEKGDIPEGYSVSREKKERFSLILESASTNQTSMYLCASSPRGGTDTQYFGPGTRLTVL.

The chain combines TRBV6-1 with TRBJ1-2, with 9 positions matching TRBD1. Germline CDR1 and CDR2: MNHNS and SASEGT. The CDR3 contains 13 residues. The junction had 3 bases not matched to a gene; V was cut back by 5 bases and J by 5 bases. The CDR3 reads CASSIQGAYGYTF. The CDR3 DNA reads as TGTGCCAGCAGTATACAGGGGGCATATGGCTACACCTTC.

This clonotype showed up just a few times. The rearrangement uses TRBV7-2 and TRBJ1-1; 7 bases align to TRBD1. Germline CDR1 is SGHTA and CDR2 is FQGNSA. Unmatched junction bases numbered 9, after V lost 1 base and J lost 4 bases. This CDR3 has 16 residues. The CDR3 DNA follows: TGTGCCAGCAGCTTAGTCTCGACAGGGTCGGGCACTGAAGCTTTCTTT. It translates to CASSLVSTGSGTEAFF.

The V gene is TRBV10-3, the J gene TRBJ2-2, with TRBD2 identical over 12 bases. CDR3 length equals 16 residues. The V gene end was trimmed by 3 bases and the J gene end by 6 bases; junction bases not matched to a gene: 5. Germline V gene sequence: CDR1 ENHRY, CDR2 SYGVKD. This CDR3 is CAISEGLAGSAGELFF. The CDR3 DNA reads TGTGCCATCAGTGAAGGACTAGCGGGATCGGCCGGGGAGCTGTTTTTT.

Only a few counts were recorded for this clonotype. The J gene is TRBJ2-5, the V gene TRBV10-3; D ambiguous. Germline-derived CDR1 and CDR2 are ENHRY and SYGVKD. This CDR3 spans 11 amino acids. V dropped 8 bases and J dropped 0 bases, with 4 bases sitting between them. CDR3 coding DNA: TGTGCCATCCTCTACCAAGAGACCCAGTACTTC. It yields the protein CAILYQETQYF.

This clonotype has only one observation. The CDR3: CASSIVGGANSGYTF. The CDR3 coding sequence is TGTGCCAGTAGTATAGTTGGAGGGGCGAATAGTGGCTACACCTTC. V usage is TRBV19 and J usage is TRBJ1-2; the D gene is possibly TRBD1 (5 bases). The V gene lost 1 base and the J gene lost 7 bases, with 16 bases spanning the gap. The CDR3 consists of 15 residues. CDR1 is LNHDA and CDR2 is SQIVND in the germline V gene (reference sequence).

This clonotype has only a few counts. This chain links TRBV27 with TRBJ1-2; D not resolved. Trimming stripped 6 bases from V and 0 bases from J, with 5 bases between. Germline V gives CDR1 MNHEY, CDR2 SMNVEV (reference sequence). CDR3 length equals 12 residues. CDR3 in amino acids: CASRSANYGYTF. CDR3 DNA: TGTGCCAGCAGGTCAGCTAACTATGGCTACACCTTC.

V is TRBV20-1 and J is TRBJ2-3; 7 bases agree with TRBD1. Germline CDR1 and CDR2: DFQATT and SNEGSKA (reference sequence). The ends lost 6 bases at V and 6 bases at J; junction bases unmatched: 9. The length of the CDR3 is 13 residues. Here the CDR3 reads CSAQGGLGDTQYF. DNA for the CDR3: TGCAGTGCCCAAGGGGGCCTCGGGGATACGCAGTATTTT.

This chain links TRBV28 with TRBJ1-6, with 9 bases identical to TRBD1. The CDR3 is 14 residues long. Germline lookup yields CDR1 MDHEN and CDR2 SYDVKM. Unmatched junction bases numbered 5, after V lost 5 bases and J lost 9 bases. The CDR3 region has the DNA TGTGCCAGCAGTAGACAGGGGGGCGGTTCACCCCTCCACTTT. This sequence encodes CASSRQGGGSPLHF.

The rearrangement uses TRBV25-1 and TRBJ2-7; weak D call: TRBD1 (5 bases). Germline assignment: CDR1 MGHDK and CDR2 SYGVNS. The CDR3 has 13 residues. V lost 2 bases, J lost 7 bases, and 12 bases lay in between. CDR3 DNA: TGTGCCAGCAGTGAAACAGGACGGTGGGAGCAGTACTTC. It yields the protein CASSETGRWEQYF.

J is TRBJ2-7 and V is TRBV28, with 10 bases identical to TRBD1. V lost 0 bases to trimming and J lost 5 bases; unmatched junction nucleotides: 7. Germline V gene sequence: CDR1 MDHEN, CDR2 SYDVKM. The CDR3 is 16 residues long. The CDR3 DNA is TGTGCCAGCAGTTTATGGGGACAGGGGCTGAAGGACGAGCAGTACTTC. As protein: CASSLWGQGLKDEQYF.

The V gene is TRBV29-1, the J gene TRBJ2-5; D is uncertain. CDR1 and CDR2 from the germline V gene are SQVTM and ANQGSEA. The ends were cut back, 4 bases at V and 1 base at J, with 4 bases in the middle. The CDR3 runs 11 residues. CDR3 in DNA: TGCAGCGTTGGGTCCCAAGAGACCCAGTACTTC. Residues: CSVGSQETQYF.

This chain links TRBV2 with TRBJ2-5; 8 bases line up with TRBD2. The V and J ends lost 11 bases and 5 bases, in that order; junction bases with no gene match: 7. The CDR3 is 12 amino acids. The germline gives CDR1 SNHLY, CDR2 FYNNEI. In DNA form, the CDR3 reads TGTGCCTCCTACGAGCGGGGGGAGACCCAGTACTTC. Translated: CASYERGETQYF.

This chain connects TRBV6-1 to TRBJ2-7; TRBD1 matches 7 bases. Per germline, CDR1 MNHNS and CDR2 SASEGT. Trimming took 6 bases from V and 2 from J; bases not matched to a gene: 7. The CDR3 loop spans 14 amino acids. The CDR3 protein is CASSPPGQPYEQYF. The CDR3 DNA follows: TGTGCCAGCAGCCCCCCGGGACAGCCCTACGAGCAGTACTTC.

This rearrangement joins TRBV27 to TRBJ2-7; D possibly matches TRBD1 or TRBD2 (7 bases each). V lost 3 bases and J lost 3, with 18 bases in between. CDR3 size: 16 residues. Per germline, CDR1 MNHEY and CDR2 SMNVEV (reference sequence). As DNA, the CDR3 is TGTGCCAGCAGTTTTCAGGGGGGGGCGTGGGGCTACGAGCAGTACTTC. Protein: CASSFQGGAWGYEQYF.

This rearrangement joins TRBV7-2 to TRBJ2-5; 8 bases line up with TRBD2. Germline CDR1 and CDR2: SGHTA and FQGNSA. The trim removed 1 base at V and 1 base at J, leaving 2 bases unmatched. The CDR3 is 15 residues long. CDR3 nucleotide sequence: TGTGCCAGCAGCTTAGGCCTAGCGGGCCAAGAGACCCAGTACTTC. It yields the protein CASSLGLAGQETQYF.

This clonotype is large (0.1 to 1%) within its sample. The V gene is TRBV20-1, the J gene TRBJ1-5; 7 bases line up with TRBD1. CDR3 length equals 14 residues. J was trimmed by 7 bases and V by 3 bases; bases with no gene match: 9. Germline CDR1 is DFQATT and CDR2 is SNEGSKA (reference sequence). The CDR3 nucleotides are TGCAGTGCTAGTGGAGGGGGCGTCCAACAGCCCCAGCATTTT. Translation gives CSASGGGVQQPQHF.

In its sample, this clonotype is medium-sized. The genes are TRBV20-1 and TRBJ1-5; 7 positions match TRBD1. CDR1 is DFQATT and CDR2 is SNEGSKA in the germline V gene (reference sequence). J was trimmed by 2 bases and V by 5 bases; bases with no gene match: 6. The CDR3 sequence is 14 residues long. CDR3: CSAAYGTGNQPQHF. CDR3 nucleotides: TGCAGTGCTGCCTACGGGACAGGCAATCAGCCCCAGCATTTT.

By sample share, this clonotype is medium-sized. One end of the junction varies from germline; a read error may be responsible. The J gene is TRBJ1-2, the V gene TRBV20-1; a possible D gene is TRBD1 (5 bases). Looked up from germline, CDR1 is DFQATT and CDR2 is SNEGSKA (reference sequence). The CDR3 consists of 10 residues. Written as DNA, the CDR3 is TGCAGTGCTAGAGATCCTCGGGGGGCCTTC. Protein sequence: CSARDPRGAF.